Given below is one TCR beta chain in context. Its antigen has not been determined. No qualities accompany the bases; no much larger clone lies one base away. The sample is drawn from a study of shared clonotypes between healthy human individuals (dated by TCRdb to the early 2020s). As for the study more broadly: A few men and a couple of women, aged 18 to 49 years, made up the cohort. For each donor, CD4 naive and CD4 memory were each given three plates, CD8 naive was given two plates, and CD8 memory was given one plate. To increase sequencing depth and limit assay-specific biases, TCR repertoire library preparation and sequencing were carried out by different laboratories using diverse techniques. Leukapheresis yielded between about 0.85 and 10 billion PBMCs per donor. Blood TCR repertoires of roughly five healthy adults were deeply sequenced to estimate repertoire size and the extent of clonotype sharing between individuals.

CD8 naive samples were obtained by positive selection for CCR7 among CD45RO-negative cells, yielding a CD45RA+CCR7+ population from which TemRA cells were excluded. Healthy HIV-negative adults with no recently reported acute infections or vaccinations were included as donors. Only Caucasian adults living in Nashville, Tennessee, USA were represented among the donors. Blood was collected by leukapheresis, and PBMCs were isolated by Ficoll-Histopaque density gradient centrifugation and then cryopreserved in liquid nitrogen vapor phase. Analytical flow cytometry was used to check the purity and quantity of each magnetically sorted T cell population. Genomic DNA was isolated from every sorted fraction and measured by UV absorbance on a Nanodrop 2000c. TCR CDR3 regions were amplified from genomic DNA by multiplex PCR using the deep immunoSEQ assay. For each cell subset, the extracted genomic DNA was distributed evenly across all wells of several immunoSEQ 96-well plates, and each plate served as one replicate. For sorted subsets, each replicate PCR was loaded with roughly 200 ng genomic DNA, equivalent to 30,000 or so T cell genomes. Purified libraries were measured with a Qubit 3.0 fluorometer, size-checked on a Bioanalyzer 2100, and measured again with the KAPA Library Quantification kit. Every immunoSEQ 96-well plate was sequenced on a dedicated single-read 150-cycle Illumina NextSeq 550 flow cell. On the authors' methods: The immunoSEQ output contained only junctional sequences without quality scores, so filtering could not match that applied to full-length reads. Sequences were annotated with PyIR, a Python wrapper for IgBLAST v1.9, and V/J genes and CDR3 were assigned using IMGT germline references. Reads with weak V/J assignments (E-value above 1e-6), missing CDR3, stop codons, out-of-frame junctions, or ambiguous translated residues were removed. V3J clonotypes were defined as sequences sharing the same inferred V gene, J gene, and CDR3 amino acid sequence. To compute the percentage overlap between repertoires, the number of shared unique clonotypes was divided by the size of the smaller repertoire. Repertoire richness was assessed with RTK rarefaction, the Chao1 estimator, and Recon v2.1 estimates of unobserved clonotypes. OLGA was used to compute generation probabilities for all TCRbeta clonotypes that the gDNA method yielded from a handful of donors. TCRdb mirrors the immuneACCESS table, restricted to in-frame sequences. Some clones are absent from its copies; in checked studies, under half trace to an unresolved V gene, and the reason for the others is unknown. Clonal size and the V and J genes are those of that table, whereas D and trimming came from the DNA. Across this sample there are hundreds of thousands of clones, with approximately 96% seen only once. Jointly, the top ten make up under 0.25% of the sample.

The full study reports these points: Sharing across a few donors was observed for approximately 5% of naive CD4, 3.5% of naive CD8, 2% to 2.5% of memory CD4, and around 0.4% of memory CD8 clonotypes. Sampling was restricted to blood, and TCR repertoires in tissues likely differ from the TCR repertoires found in blood. Incomplete sequencing was indicated by rarefaction of sorted-subset datasets, despite the large sequencing depth. The genetic and exposure-history diversity represented was limited by the small number of donors. Pairwise subsampling led to the expectation that sequencing depth would affect the degree of clonotype sharing among donors. Naive subsets generally had larger estimated clonotype richness than memory subsets did. Compared with non-shared clonotypes, clonotypes shared by all four sorted-subset donors had higher generation probabilities.

The CDR3 holds 13 amino acids from the cysteine to the phenylalanine. The entry retains the CDR3 DNA only, 39 bases that are in frame from base 1. The germline ends are 11 bases apart after V is trimmed by 5 bases and J by 4 bases. The germline V gene specifies SGHTA as CDR1 and FQGTGA as CDR2. Here the chain combines TRBV7-3 and TRBJ2-5, with TRBD1 as a weak D call on 5 bases. Sequenced material: naive CD8+ T cells sorted from blood. According to the study, the label for this sample's cell subset or site signals: CD45RA+CCR7+. This clonotype originated in a man aged 25 to 45 in good health. The sequenced DNA: TGTGCCAGCAGCCAGGGATCCGTAGAGACCCAGTACTTC. Its protein reads: CASSQGSVETQYF.